The present entry profiles one TCR beta chain with its context. This clone showed up just once. Its antigen remains undetermined. No base quality information exists; no much larger clone differs at one position. The sample belongs to a study of blood T cell repertoires in COVID-19 (dated by TCRdb to between 2020 and 2021). Background on the whole study: The collaborator samples originated in the United States, Italy and Spain and spanned the acute and convalescent phases of COVID-19. The material from the prospective study consisted of cDNA or gDNA derived from T cells, B-cell-depleted T cells, or PBMCs. Deeply sampled blood TCRbeta repertoires from subjects exposed to, actively infected with, or recovered from COVID-19 were included in the dataset. The repertoires were made available in a free public database intended to serve as a resource for research on the immune response to SARS-CoV-2. Samples were obtained from the ongoing ImmuneRACE study (first 160 participants) and from 1,254 subjects provided by 6 global collaborators. Sample metadata almost always included a de-identified subject ID, COVID-19 status, age in years and sex. Where available, HLA class I and class II types were obtained from metadata supplied by the sample provider rather than from assay-based typing.

Paper-wide results and their limitations: The quantity of clinical and demographic metadata differed by source and by participant and was supplied without curation.

In the prospective study, participants were roughly 18 to 89 years old, resided in fewer than 25 geographic areas of the United States, and were enrolled through a virtual design. In the prospective study, cohorts were assigned on the basis of participant-reported clinical history obtained from a screening survey and a study questionnaire. Recovered participants in ImmuneRACE Cohort 3 were defined as having two consecutive negative NP/OP PCR tests, clearance from a healthcare professional, or resolution of symptoms. Each participant in the prospective study had whole blood, serum and a nasopharyngeal or oropharyngeal swab collected by mobile phlebotomists. Over a 2-month period, participants in the prospective study had the option of providing additional blood draws and questionnaires. Before DNA extraction, blood samples from the prospective study were shipped at room temperature or frozen. From its cysteine to its phenylalanine, the CDR3 spans 14 amino acids. Here the CDR3 DNA is all that survives: 42 bases in frame from base 1. Reading the germline V gene gives CDR1 SGHTA and CDR2 FQGNSA. The junction shows trimming of 5 bases on V and 7 bases on J, plus 17 bases between the germline ends.

TCRbeta CDR3 regions were amplified from genomic DNA using the immunoSEQ Assay, a bias-controlled multiplex PCR. The study's own analysis went as follows. The number of nucleated cells in each sample was estimated by amplification of reference gene primers within the assay. To quantify the absolute abundance of each unique TCRbeta CDR3 rearrangement, sequence reads were collapsed and filtered. For each sample, productive Simpson clonality was calculated as the square root of Simpson's diversity index across productive rearrangements. TCRdb re-hosts the immuneACCESS table, in-frame sequences only. Its copies lack some clones; in the studies checked, an unresolved V gene accounts for under half of them, and the cause for the rest is not known. Clone size and the V and J calls come from that table; the DNA yielded D and trimming. The sample table shows just over 300,000 clones, and 87% are seen once. The ten largest make up around 9% of the sample.

Sequencing was done on a sample of PBMCs or T cells enriched from blood (not recorded which). The sequence was collected from a woman aged 18-29 years who had recovered from COVID-19. Rearrangement joined TRBV7-2 to TRBJ1-2, and possibly TRBD1, on 5 matching bases. The nucleotide sequence is TGTGCCAGCAGCATCAGGGTGATCGAGGCTGGCTACACCTTC. This encodes CASSIRVIEAGYTF. Full variable domain (CDR3 extended with the reference TRBV7-2 and TRBJ1-2 proteins): GAGVSQSPSNKVTEKGKDVELRCDPISGHTALYWYRQSLGQGLEFLIYFQGNSAPDKSGLPSDRFSAERTGGSVSTLTIQRTQQEDSAVYLCASSIRVIEAGYTFGSGTRLTVV.